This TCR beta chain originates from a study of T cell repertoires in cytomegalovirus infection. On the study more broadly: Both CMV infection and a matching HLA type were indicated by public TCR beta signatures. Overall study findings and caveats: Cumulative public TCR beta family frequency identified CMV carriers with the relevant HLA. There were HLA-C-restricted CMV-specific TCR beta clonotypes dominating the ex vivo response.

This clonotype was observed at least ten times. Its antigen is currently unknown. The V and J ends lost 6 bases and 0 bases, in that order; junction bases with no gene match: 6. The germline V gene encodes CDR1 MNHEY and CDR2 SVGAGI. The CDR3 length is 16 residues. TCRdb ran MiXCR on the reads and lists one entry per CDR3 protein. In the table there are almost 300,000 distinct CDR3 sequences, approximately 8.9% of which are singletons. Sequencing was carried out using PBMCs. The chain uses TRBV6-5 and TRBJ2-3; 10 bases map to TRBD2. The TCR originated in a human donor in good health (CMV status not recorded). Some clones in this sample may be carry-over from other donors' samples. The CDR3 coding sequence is TGTGCCAGCAGAGCCCTAGCGGGGGTTAGCACAGATACGCAGTATTTT. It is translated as CASRALAGVSTDTQYF.